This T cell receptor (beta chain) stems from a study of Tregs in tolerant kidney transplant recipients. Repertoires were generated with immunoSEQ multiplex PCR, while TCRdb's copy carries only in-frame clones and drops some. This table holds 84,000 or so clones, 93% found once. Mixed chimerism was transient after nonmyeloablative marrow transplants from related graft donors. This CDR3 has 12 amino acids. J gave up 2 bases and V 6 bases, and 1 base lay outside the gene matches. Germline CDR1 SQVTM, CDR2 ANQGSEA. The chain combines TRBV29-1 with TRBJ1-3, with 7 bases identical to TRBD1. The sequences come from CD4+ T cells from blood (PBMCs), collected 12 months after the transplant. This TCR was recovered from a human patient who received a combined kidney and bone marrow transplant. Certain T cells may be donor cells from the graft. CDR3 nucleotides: TGCAGCGTGGGACAGACTGGAAACACCATATATTTT. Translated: CSVGQTGNTIYF.